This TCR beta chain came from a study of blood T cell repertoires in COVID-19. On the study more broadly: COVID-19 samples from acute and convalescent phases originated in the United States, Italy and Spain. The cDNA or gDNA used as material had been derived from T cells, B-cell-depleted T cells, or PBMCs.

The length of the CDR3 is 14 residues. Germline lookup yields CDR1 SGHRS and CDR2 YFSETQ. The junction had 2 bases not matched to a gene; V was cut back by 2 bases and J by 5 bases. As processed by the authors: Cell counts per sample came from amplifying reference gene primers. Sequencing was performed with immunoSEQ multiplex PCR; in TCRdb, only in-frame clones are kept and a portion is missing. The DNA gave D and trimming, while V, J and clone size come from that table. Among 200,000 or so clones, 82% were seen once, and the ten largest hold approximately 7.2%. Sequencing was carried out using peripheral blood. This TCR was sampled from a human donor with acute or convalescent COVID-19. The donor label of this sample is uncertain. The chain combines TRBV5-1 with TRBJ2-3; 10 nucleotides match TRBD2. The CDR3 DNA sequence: TGCGCCAGCAGCTTAGCGGGAGGGCAAGATACGCAGTATTTT. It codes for CASSLAGGQDTQYF.